This T cell receptor (beta chain) was retrieved from a study of cytomegalovirus exposure and HLA in healthy donors. Study-wide points: A later look showed TCR association rates differing by HLA locus, highest for DRB1 and lowest for HLA-C.

PCR was performed using 60 Vbeta and 13 Jbeta primers. TCRdb keeps only in-frame clones here, not all; method: immunoSEQ multiplex PCR. The data hold some 180,000 clones, with around 80% observed a single time. At the time of sampling, donors were nominally healthy, though unrecorded immune exposures were likely. About this clone itself: Its antigen remains unknown.

This CDR3 is 13 amino acids long. CDR1 and CDR2 (germline): SGHRS, YFSETQ. Trimming cost V 1 base and J 6 bases, with 8 bases left between them. The sequenced material came from PBMCs. This TCR came from a girl between 10 and 17 years old in good health and CMV-seropositive. This chain links TRBV5-1 with TRBJ2-1, with D perhaps TRBD1 (6 bases). The CDR3 sequence: CASSLTGLNEQFF. In DNA form, the CDR3 reads TGCGCCAGCAGCTTGACAGGGCTCAATGAGCAGTTCTTC.